A selection of T cell receptor beta chains follows, all from one sample in a study of blood T cell repertoires in COVID-19. TCRdb's table, derived via immunoSEQ multiplex PCR, lists solely in-frame clones and lacks some. The profile shows a few hundred thousand clones, around 84% of them singletons. The specimen was PBMCs or T cells enriched from blood (not recorded which). These receptors were obtained from a woman aged 40-49 years with acute COVID-19. CDR3s include the opening cysteine and the closing phenylalanine or tryptophan. The D gene is left open where the match is weak. Expanded clones are given a class, and other clones once, few, many or no size at all.

J gene	V gene	clone size	CDR3 length	D gene	CDR3 protein	CDR3 DNA
TRBJ2-5	TRBV4-1	.	13	.	CASSQDLRGWEYF	TGCGCCAGCAGCCAAGATCTTCGGGGTTGGGAGTACTTC
TRBJ1-5	TRBV6-1	.	11	.	CASRLNQPQHF	TGTGCCAGCAGGTTAAATCAGCCCCAGCATTTT
TRBJ1-3	TRBV28	.	16	TRBD1	CASSFRTGVGGNTIYF	TGTGCCAGCAGTTTCCGGACAGGGGTGGGTGGAAACACCATATATTTT
TRBJ2-1	TRBV7-7	.	14	TRBD2	CASSWREGDNEQFF	TGTGCTAGCAGCTGGCGGGAGGGCGACAATGAGCAGTTCTTC
TRBJ2-7	TRBV7-2	.	15	.	CASSMAVGSVYEQYF	TGTGCCAGCAGCATGGCAGTCGGCAGCGTCTACGAGCAGTACTTC
TRBJ2-7	TRBV27	.	15	.	CASSFGGQPTYEQYF	TGTGCCAGCAGTTTCGGAGGACAGCCTACCTACGAGCAGTACTTC
TRBJ1-4	TRBV3-1/TRBV3-2	.	13	.	CASSQDRNEKLFF	TGTGCCAGCAGCCAAGACAGGAATGAAAAACTGTTTTTT
TRBJ1-2	TRBV7-2	.	15	TRBD1	CASSFAGQMNYGYTF	TGTGCCAGCAGCTTTGCGGGACAGATGAACTATGGCTACACCTTC
TRBJ1-2	TRBV29-1	.	13	TRBD1	CSVEINRGRGYTF	TGCAGCGTTGAGATAAACAGGGGACGTGGCTACACCTTC
TRBJ1-2	TRBV5-4	.	15	.	CASSLAGLLNYGYTF	TGTGCCAGCAGCTTGGCTGGGCTCCTCAACTATGGCTACACCTTC
TRBJ2-5	TRBV3-1/TRBV3-2	few	13	TRBD2	CASIASGQETQYF	TGTGCCAGCATCGCTAGCGGGCAAGAGACCCAGTACTTC
TRBJ1-4	TRBV9	.	15	.	CASSVAGQGSEKLFF	TGTGCCAGCAGCGTAGCAGGGCAGGGTAGTGAAAAACTGTTTTTT
TRBJ1-1	TRBV6-5	.	13	.	CASEARDTRKAFF	TGTGCCAGCGAAGCCAGGGACACAAGGAAAGCTTTCTTT
TRBJ2-3	TRBV5-6	once	12	TRBD1	CASSQRQGPQYF	TGTGCCAGCAGCCAAAGACAGGGCCCGCAGTATTTT
TRBJ2-7	TRBV28	.	14	.	CASSLGDFSYEQYF	TGTGCCAGCAGCCTCGGGGATTTCTCCTACGAGCAGTACTTC
TRBJ2-3	TRBV5-1	few	17	.	CASSLADRQGLPDTQYF	TGCGCCAGCAGCTTGGCCGATCGTCAGGGCTTACCAGATACGCAGTATTTT
TRBJ2-5	TRBV6-2/TRBV6-3	.	13	TRBD1	CASSPDREETQYF	TGTGCCAGCAGTCCGGACAGGGAAGAGACCCAGTACTTC
TRBJ2-5	TRBV7-7	.	14	TRBD2	CASSLGTGGDTQYF	TGTGCTAGCAGCTTAGGGACGGGGGGGGACACCCAGTACTTC
TRBJ1-1	TRBV6-1	.	18	TRBD1	CASSEVLGTGIKNTEAFF	TGTGCCAGCAGTGAGGTTTTGGGGACAGGGATCAAGAACACTGAAGCTTTCTTT
TRBJ1-6	TRBV18	.	15	.	CASSPRQPNNSPLHF	TGTGCCAGCTCACCCCGACAGCCTAATAATTCACCCCTCCACTTT
TRBJ2-5	TRBV12-5	.	15	.	CASAGAGPSGETQYF	TGTGCTAGTGCTGGCGCGGGACCCTCCGGGGAGACCCAGTACTTC
TRBJ1-2	TRBV30	.	14	.	CAWSGGRAVGGYTF	TGTGCCTGGAGTGGTGGCAGGGCGGTTGGTGGCTACACCTTC
TRBJ1-2	TRBV4-1	.	15	TRBD1	CASSGPGQGINGYTF	TGCGCCAGCAGCGGCCCGGGACAGGGGATAAATGGCTACACCTTC
TRBJ2-7	TRBV19	.	14	.	CASSENRASYEQYF	TGTGCCAGTAGTGAAAACAGGGCTTCCTACGAGCAGTACTTC
TRBJ2-1	TRBV19	few	16	TRBD2	CASSIEGTTAYNEQFF	TGTGCCAGTAGTATAGAGGGGACTACCGCCTACAATGAGCAGTTCTTC
TRBJ1-2	TRBV24-1	.	14	TRBD1	CATSQADRVNGYTF	TGTGCCACCAGCCAAGCGGACAGGGTGAATGGCTACACCTTC
TRBJ2-7	TRBV5-6	.	16	TRBD1	CASSTGTGGAVYEQYF	TGTGCCAGCAGCACCGGGACAGGGGGAGCAGTATACGAGCAGTACTTC
TRBJ2-1	TRBV7-2	.	15	TRBD1	CASSSGQVSYNEQFF	TGTGCCAGCAGCTCTGGACAGGTCTCCTACAATGAGCAGTTCTTC
TRBJ1-2	TRBV4-1	once	12	TRBD1	CASSPTGDGYTF	TGCGCCAGCAGCCCGACAGGGGATGGCTACACCTTC
TRBJ1-3	TRBV7-9	once	15	.	CASSPRGVSGNTIYF	TGTGCCAGCAGCCCTCGGGGAGTTTCTGGAAACACCATATATTTT
TRBJ1-5	TRBV19	once	14	TRBD1	CASSPRTGNQPQHF	TGTGCCAGTAGTCCAAGGACAGGGAATCAGCCCCAGCATTTT
TRBJ2-7	TRBV20-1	.	15	TRBD1	CSASLGTVLSYEQYF	TGCAGTGCTAGTTTGGGGACAGTTCTCTCCTACGAGCAGTACTTC
TRBJ2-1	TRBV5-1	.	18	TRBD2	CASSPGTSGGSSYNEQFF	TGCGCCAGCAGCCCCGGGACTAGCGGGGGGAGCTCCTACAATGAGCAGTTCTTC
TRBJ2-3	TRBV5-4	few	17	TRBD2	CASSSPSSGISTDTQYF	TGTGCCAGCAGCTCTCCATCTAGCGGGATTAGCACAGATACGCAGTATTTT
TRBJ1-4	TRBV19	once	16	.	CASSTEGGYSIEKLFF	TGTGCCAGTAGTACGGAGGGAGGATATTCAATTGAAAAACTGTTTTTT
TRBJ2-2	TRBV11-2	.	16	TRBD1	CASSLAATGVTGELFF	TGTGCCAGCAGCTTAGCTGCGACAGGGGTCACCGGGGAGCTGTTTTTT
TRBJ1-2	TRBV28	.	16	.	CASSWSGTPNPYGYTF	TGTGCCAGCAGTTGGTCCGGGACACCGAACCCGTATGGCTACACCTTC
TRBJ1-1	TRBV3-1/TRBV3-2	.	14	TRBD1	CASSGDRANTEAFF	TGTGCCAGCAGCGGGGACAGGGCGAACACTGAAGCTTTCTTT
TRBJ2-1	TRBV7-3	.	16	.	CASSEKGQGIHNEQFF	TGTGCCAGCAGCGAAAAGGGGCAGGGTATCCACAATGAGCAGTTCTTC
TRBJ1-2	TRBV19	.	14	.	CASSIGFGVYGYTF	TGTGCCAGTAGTATAGGATTCGGGGTCTATGGCTACACCTTC
TRBJ2-1	TRBV7-3	.	15	TRBD1	CASSIGQGRVHEQFF	TGTGCCAGCAGCATAGGACAGGGTCGAGTGCATGAGCAGTTCTTC
TRBJ1-6	TRBV28	.	15	.	CASSLRDTGNSPLHF	TGTGCCAGCAGCTTAAGGGACACAGGGAATTCACCCCTCCACTTT
TRBJ2-1	TRBV5-6	many	15	.	CASSPNRLVGNEQFF	TGTGCCAGCAGCCCAAACCGGCTAGTTGGCAATGAGCAGTTCTTC
TRBJ2-3	TRBV4-3	.	16	.	CASSRRGGDSADTQYF	TGCGCCAGCAGCCGTAGGGGGGGAGACTCGGCAGATACGCAGTATTTT
TRBJ1-3	TRBV5-1	.	17	TRBD1	CANHASGTGNSGNTIYF	TGCGCCAACCATGCGTCCGGGACAGGGAACTCTGGAAACACCATATATTTT
TRBJ1-2	TRBV27	.	13	TRBD1	CASSGTGNYGYTF	TGTGCCAGCAGTGGGACAGGGAACTATGGCTACACCTTC
TRBJ2-3	TRBV19	.	14	TRBD1	CASTDRGGRDTQYF	TGTGCCAGTACCGACAGGGGGGGACGAGATACGCAGTATTTT
TRBJ1-1	TRBV6-2/TRBV6-3	.	14	.	CASSPRGLGTEAFF	TGTGCCAGCAGTCCCAGAGGGCTAGGAACTGAAGCTTTCTTT
TRBJ1-5	TRBV2	.	15	TRBD1	CASSEAGQGNQPQHF	TGTGCCAGCAGTGAAGCCGGACAGGGCAATCAGCCCCAGCATTTT
TRBJ2-1	TRBV7-3	.	15	TRBD2	CASSSIGLPGGEQFF	TGTGCCAGCAGCTCAATAGGACTACCCGGGGGGGAGCAGTTCTTC
TRBJ1-5	TRBV5-6	.	14	.	CASSQTSSNQPQHF	TGTGCCAGCAGCCAAACAAGTAGCAATCAGCCCCAGCATTTT